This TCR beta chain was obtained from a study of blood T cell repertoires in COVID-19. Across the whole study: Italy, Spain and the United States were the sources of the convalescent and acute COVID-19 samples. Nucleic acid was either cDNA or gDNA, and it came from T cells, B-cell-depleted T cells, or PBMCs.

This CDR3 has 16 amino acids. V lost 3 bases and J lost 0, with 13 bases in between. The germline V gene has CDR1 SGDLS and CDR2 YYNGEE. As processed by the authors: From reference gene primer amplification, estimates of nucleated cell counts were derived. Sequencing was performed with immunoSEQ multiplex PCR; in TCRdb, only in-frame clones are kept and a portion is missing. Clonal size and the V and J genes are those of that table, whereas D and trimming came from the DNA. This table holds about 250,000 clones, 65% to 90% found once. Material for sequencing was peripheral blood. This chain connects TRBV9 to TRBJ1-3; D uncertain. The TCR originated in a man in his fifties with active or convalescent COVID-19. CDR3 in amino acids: CASSDTDLGSGNTIYF. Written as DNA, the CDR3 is TGTGCCAGCAGCGATACAGATCTGGGCTCTGGAAACACCATATATTTT.